This T cell receptor (beta chain) was sequenced in a study of T cells after yellow fever vaccination (dated by TCRdb to the late 2010s). Background on the whole study: The SMART-Seq v4 Ultra Low Input RNA kit was used to prepare libraries from fractions with low cell numbers. To track T-cell clones before and after primary and booster YFV17D yellow fever vaccination, bulk TCR alpha and beta repertoires were sequenced longitudinally. Two healthy male donors made up the cohort, one aged 18 to 30 years and the other aged 30 to 40 years. Blood was collected at multiple timepoints before and after primary and secondary immunization, and bulk PBMC replicates and cell subsets were isolated.

The CDR3 runs 18 amino acids, cysteine and phenylalanine included. The DNA shown is the 54-base CDR3, in frame from base 1. V is pruned by 4 bases and J by 2 bases, leaving 14 bases of the junction without a gene match. Reading the germline V gene gives CDR1 MDHEN and CDR2 SYDVKM. The paper as a whole reports these results and caveats: Compared with the primary T-cell response, the secondary T-cell response was faster but weaker, reaching its peak on day 5 rather than on day 15. After the booster, most of the clones that had expanded following primary vaccination were detected again (almost 98% of CD4 and around 90% of CD8), which suggests that memory was broadly maintained. Because abundant contaminating clonotypes from the bulk population could be contained in FACS-sorted repertoires, computational filtering was required. A small fraction of clonotypes showed up in both the CD4 and CD8 compartments, probably as a result of convergent recombination. Because only a couple of donors were included in the study, the extent to which the findings can be generalized is limited.

This clonotype was counted at least ten times. It lacks a known antigen. No much larger clonotype is one base removed from it; base qualities were not supplied. Reads for this sample came from an Illumina NovaSeq 6000. TCR cDNA was made using 5'RACE template switching, a step that added a universal primer site and unique molecular identifiers. Priming for cDNA synthesis came from both the TCR alpha and TCR beta constant segments. Library amplification involved two PCR steps, and the second step added sample barcodes and sequencing adapters. Libraries were sequenced on Illumina HiSeq 2500 (2x100 bp) or NovaSeq (2x150 bp). For the original study's pipeline: MIGEC handled demultiplexing of reads and collapsing into UMI consensus sequences, while MiXCR performed V(D)J alignment. Vaccine-responding clonotypes were identified with edgeR using replicate PBMC samples, with FDR below 0.01 and a log2 fold change above 5 up to day 15 being required. Each bulk clonotype was labeled CD4 or CD8 based on which sequenced repertoire, CD4 or CD8, contained the clonotype at higher abundance. Clones were called with MiXCR by TCRdb after fastp trimmed the public reads at Q25, and only in-frame beta chains were retained. Rows with one shared CDR3 protein collapse into an entry with the most common genes and DNA. The V and J calls were not made by the authors but by TCRdb's processing. The sample yields about 300,000 distinct CDR3 sequences; almost 4% were counted once. Less than 25% of the sample is held by the ten biggest clonotypes.

The treatment or condition tag for this specimen amounts to: live attenuated yellow fever vaccine strain. Two biological replicates of bulk PBMCs were collected at each blood-draw timepoint. A standard Ficoll-Paque protocol was used to isolate PBMCs from peripheral blood. RNA was extracted with TriZol from bulk PBMCs, CD4 and CD8 fractions, and dextramer-positive and dextramer-negative fractions. The sequence joins TRBV28 to TRBJ2-1; 7 of the junction bases match TRBD2. This receptor was identified in a young man who received the YFV17D yellow fever vaccine. Sequencing was performed on PBMCs, taken 5 days after the yellow fever booster vaccination. The encoded CDR3 is CASSSPRGGGETYNEQFF. The sequence in DNA is TGTGCCAGCAGTTCCCCTCGCGGTGGGGGGGAAACCTACAATGAGCAGTTCTTC. Supplemented by the reference TRBV28 and TRBJ2-1 proteins around the CDR3, the complete variable domain is DVKVTQSSRYLVKRTGEKVFLECVQDMDHENMFWYRQDPGLGLRLIYFSYDVKMKEKGDIPEGYSVSREKKERFSLILESASTNQTSMYLCASSSPRGGGETYNEQFFGPGTRLTVL.